Listed below are T cell receptor beta chains from one sample, sequenced in a study of blood T cell repertoires in COVID-19. Here immunoSEQ multiplex PCR was the method, and the copy in TCRdb shows in-frame clones only, minus some. The table lists 150,000 or so clones, around 79% of them singletons, with around 5% in the top ten. Specimen: peripheral blood. Receptors were obtained from a woman in her 70s with COVID-19, enrolled during active disease. CDR3s include the opening cysteine and the closing phenylalanine or tryptophan. D genes are given only for firm matches. Clone sizes are given selectively: once, few, many, or a class where the clone is expanded.

>-|TRBV3-1/TRBV3-2|TRBJ1-2|TRBD1
CASSGAGGNYGYTF
TGTGCCAGCAGCGGAGCAGGGGGCAACTATGGCTACACCTTC
>-|TRBV2|TRBJ2-1|TRBD1
CASSPPGQGNEQFF
TGTGCCAGCAGTCCACCGGGACAGGGGAATGAGCAGTTCTTC
>few|TRBV19|TRBJ2-4|-
CASSMTGLAKNIQYF
TGTGCCAGTAGTATGACAGGTCTAGCCAAAAACATTCAGTACTTC
>-|TRBV6-5|TRBJ1-6|TRBD1
CASSLGTARSSPLHF
TGTGCCAGCAGTTTGGGGACAGCCAGATCTTCACCCCTCCACTTT
>-|TRBV11-2|TRBJ2-5|TRBD2
CASSSGGQEETQYF
TGTGCCAGCAGCTCGGGGGGGCAGGAAGAGACCCAGTACTTC
>many|TRBV5-1|TRBJ2-7|TRBD2
CASSLAGGSAYEQYF
TGCGCCAGCAGCTTGGCGGGGGGGTCAGCCTACGAGCAGTACTTC
>-|TRBV19|TRBJ1-2|-
CATRGGGVNYGYTF
TGTGCCACCCGAGGGGGGGGTGTGAACTATGGCTACACCTTC
>-|TRBV5-6|TRBJ1-1|TRBD1
CASSPGTGHSNTEAFF
TGTGCCAGCAGCCCCGGGACAGGGCATTCGAACACTGAAGCTTTCTTT
>-|TRBV2|TRBJ2-1|TRBD2
CASSAGTTFYNEQFF
TGTGCCAGCAGTGCGGGGACTACCTTCTACAATGAGCAGTTCTTC
>-|TRBV19|TRBJ1-6|-
CASSRGAFNSPLHF
TGTGCCAGTAGTCGCGGGGCGTTTAATTCACCCCTCCACTTT
>many|TRBV14|TRBJ2-2|-
CASSRNSAGELFF
TGTGCCAGCAGTCGAAATTCAGCCGGGGAGCTGTTTTTT
>-|TRBV11-3|TRBJ2-2|-
CASSLMVKGDTGELFF
TGTGCCAGCAGCTTAATGGTCAAGGGGGACACCGGGGAGCTGTTTTTT
>-|TRBV7-2|TRBJ1-1|TRBD1
CASSLWTGVGSTEAFF
TGTGCCAGCAGCTTATGGACAGGGGTTGGGAGCACTGAAGCTTTCTTT
>-|TRBV5-1|TRBJ1-1|TRBD1
CASSSRQGGANAFF
TGCGCCAGCAGCTCACGACAGGGGGGGGCGAACGCTTTCTTT
>few|TRBV11-2|TRBJ2-3|TRBD2
CASSQAGGDPDTQYF
TGTGCCAGCTCCCAGGCGGGGGGGGACCCAGATACGCAGTATTTT
>-|TRBV9|TRBJ1-2|TRBD1
CASSVQQGLGSHYGYTF
TGTGCCAGCAGCGTTCAACAGGGGTTAGGTTCCCACTATGGCTACACCTTC
>-|TRBV7-8|TRBJ2-5|TRBD2
CASSLERGGTRTQYF
TGTGCCAGCAGCTTAGAGCGGGGGGGTACGCGGACCCAGTACTTC
>-|TRBV3-1/TRBV3-2|TRBJ1-2|-
CASSQGTDRNYGYTF
TGTGCCAGCAGCCAAGGGACAGACAGAAACTATGGCTACACCTTC
>few|TRBV9|TRBJ2-5|TRBD2
CASSVAAGVQETQYF
TGTGCCAGCAGCGTAGCGGCGGGGGTGCAAGAGACCCAGTACTTC
>-|TRBV4-3|TRBJ1-4|-
CASSQGNRQGNEKLFF
TGCGCCAGCAGCCAAGGAAATCGGCAGGGCAATGAAAAACTGTTTTTT
>-|TRBV7-2|TRBJ1-4|-
CASSFWGGNEKLFF
TGTGCCAGCAGCTTTTGGGGGGGAAATGAAAAACTGTTTTTT
>-|TRBV4-2|TRBJ1-5|-
CASSRGLVDAGNQPQHF
TGTGCCAGCAGCCGGGGACTTGTCGACGCGGGCAATCAGCCCCAGCATTTT
>-|TRBV6-5|TRBJ1-4|TRBD1
CASSYGGGTGNEKLFF
TGTGCCAGCAGTTACGGAGGCGGGACAGGGAACGAAAAACTGTTTTTT
>-|TRBV10-1|TRBJ1-4|TRBD1
CASREQRRGLDEKLFF
TGCGCCAGCAGAGAGCAACGTAGGGGGCTGGATGAAAAACTGTTTTTT
>-|TRBV4-1|TRBJ1-3|-
CASSPGTGNTIYF
TGCGCCAGCAGCCCGGGAACTGGAAACACCATATATTTT
>many|TRBV28|TRBJ1-5|TRBD1
CASGAPGQYQPQHF
TGTGCCAGCGGGGCACCGGGACAGTATCAGCCCCAGCATTTT
>-|TRBV4-1|TRBJ2-2|-
CASSQSSLGGYTGELFF
TGCGCCAGCAGCCAAAGCTCATTAGGGGGTTACACCGGGGAGCTGTTTTTT
>-|TRBV5-4|TRBJ2-7|TRBD1
CASSVTGGGLEQYF
TGTGCCAGCAGCGTGACAGGGGGAGGGTTAGAGCAGTACTTC
>-|TRBV7-8|TRBJ1-3|TRBD1
CASSLSGRGSGNTIYF
TGTGCCAGCAGCTTAAGCGGCAGGGGGTCTGGAAACACCATATATTTT
>-|TRBV14|TRBJ1-1|TRBD1
CASSQDLVGQGPRTEAFF
TGTGCCAGCAGCCAAGATCTTGTGGGACAGGGGCCTCGAACTGAAGCTTTCTTT
>-|TRBV6-5|TRBJ1-4|TRBD1
CASSQGQGGNLFF
TGTGCCAGCAGCCAGGGACAGGGGGGAAATTTGTTTTTT
>-|TRBV5-6|TRBJ2-5|-
CASSLAVDPGWETQYF
TGTGCCAGCAGCTTGGCTGTGGACCCAGGGTGGGAGACCCAGTACTTC
>-|TRBV2|TRBJ1-1|-
CASTQGEGTEAFF
TGTGCCAGCACTCAAGGGGAGGGCACTGAAGCTTTCTTT
>-|TRBV5-4|TRBJ1-1|TRBD1
CASSQGVQLEAFF
TGTGCCAGCAGCCAGGGGGTCCAGCTTGAAGCTTTCTTT
>-|TRBV5-4|TRBJ2-7|TRBD2
CASSSSGGFYYEQYF
TGTGCCAGCAGCTCTAGCGGGGGCTTTTATTACGAGCAGTACTTC
>-|TRBV7-3|TRBJ2-7|-
CASSLGPSYEQYF
TGTGCCAGCAGCTTAGGCCCCTCCTACGAGCAGTACTTC
>-|TRBV11-2|TRBJ2-6|TRBD1
CASSLGRRDRGLGANVLTF
TGTGCCAGCAGCCTGGGGAGGAGGGACAGGGGGCTTGGGGCCAACGTCCTGACTTTC
>-|TRBV4-1|TRBJ2-2|-
CASSLGADTGELFF
TGCGCCAGCAGCCTGGGTGCGGACACCGGGGAGCTGTTTTTT
>-|TRBV9|TRBJ2-3|-
CASSVGATGDTQYF
TGTGCCAGCAGCGTGGGGGCTACGGGGGATACGCAGTATTTT
>-|TRBV19|TRBJ2-3|TRBD2
CASSIGAGDRDTQYF
TGTGCCAGTAGTATTGGAGCGGGGGACCGCGATACGCAGTATTTT
>-|TRBV10-3|TRBJ2-2|TRBD1
CAISPGQGGTGELFF
TGTGCCATCAGCCCGGGACAGGGGGGCACCGGGGAGCTGTTTTTT
>-|TRBV5-6|TRBJ1-2|TRBD1
CASSRDRAYGYTF
TGTGCCAGCAGCCGCGACAGGGCCTATGGCTACACCTTC
>-|TRBV9|TRBJ1-5|-
CASSVAHDQPQHF
TGTGCCAGCAGCGTAGCACACGATCAGCCCCAGCATTTT
>few|TRBV5-6|TRBJ1-5|TRBD1
CASSSSGTVRQPQHF
TGTGCCAGCAGCTCATCCGGGACAGTACGTCAGCCCCAGCATTTT
>few|TRBV19|TRBJ2-2|TRBD1
CASSIARTGNTGELFF
TGTGCCAGTAGTATCGCCCGGACAGGGAACACCGGGGAGCTGTTTTTT
>once|TRBV2|TRBJ2-5|-
CASSVDSQETQYF
TGTGCCAGCAGCGTGGACTCCCAAGAGACCCAGTACTTC
>-|TRBV19|TRBJ1-4|-
CASSSAGLTEKLFF
TGTGCCAGTAGTTCCGCAGGGTTGACTGAAAAACTGTTTTTT
>-|TRBV19|TRBJ2-5|-
CASSAHNTGTQETQYF
TGTGCCAGTAGTGCGCATAACACAGGGACCCAAGAGACCCAGTACTTC
>-|TRBV10-3|TRBJ2-7|TRBD2
CAISESGRVSDEQYF
TGTGCCATCAGTGAGTCAGGGAGGGTATCGGACGAGCAGTACTTC
>once|TRBV7-2|TRBJ2-5|TRBD1
CASDPTGSEVKTQYF
TGTGCCAGCGACCCGACAGGGTCTGAGGTGAAGACCCAGTACTTC
>-|TRBV9|TRBJ1-1|-
CASSVGVRNTEAFF
TGTGCCAGCAGCGTAGGTGTCAGAAACACTGAAGCTTTCTTT
>-|TRBV15|TRBJ1-2|-
CATSRDSGTTYGYTF
TGTGCCACCAGCAGGGACTCAGGCACCACCTATGGCTACACCTTC
>-|TRBV6-5|TRBJ1-5|-
CASSYTQDGDQPQHF
TGTGCCAGCAGTTACACCCAGGACGGGGATCAGCCCCAGCATTTT